These 30 T cell receptor beta chains originate from one sample sequenced in a study of low-dose radiotherapy and immunotherapy resistance in tumors. Time point meaning: before trial treatment. Alpha- and beta-chain coverage of first-strand cDNA came from TRAV- and TRBV-specific primers. A roughly 20-cycle PCR with a constant-region primer and V-primer adapter amplified TCRs. One entry per CDR3 protein results from TCRdb running MiXCR on the reads. This table holds 85,000 to 95,000 distinct CDR3 sequences, more than 7.5% found once. The source material was PBMCs, sampled before treatment. These receptor sequences come from a male donor with prostate cancer.

This clonotype was recorded at least ten times. This rearrangement joins TRBV23-1 to TRBJ2-7; 7 bases align to TRBD1. TRBV23-1 carries the ORF label, with uncertain function. The CDR3 totals 16 residues. Unmatched junction bases numbered 10, after V lost 2 bases and J lost 3 bases. The CDR3 nucleotides read TGCGCCAGCAGTCAACCCGTGGACAGGTGTTACTACGAGCAGTACTTC. It specifies CASSQPVDRCYYEQYF.

This clonotype was counted ten times or more. V usage is TRBV11-2 and J usage is TRBJ2-1, with 8 bases aligning to TRBD2. The CDR3 covers 17 residues. CDR1 is SGHAT, CDR2 FQNNGV, per germline. The J segment lost 3 bases and the V segment lost 5 bases, leaving 12 bases of the junction unmatched. DNA for the CDR3: TGTGCCAGCAGCCTGAGGGCCCCTAGCGGGCTCTACAATGAGCAGTTCTTC. Residues: CASSLRAPSGLYNEQFF.

Ten or more counts support this clonotype. The chain carries TRBV19 and TRBJ2-1, with D tentatively TRBD1 (6 bases). Trimming stripped 3 bases from V and 9 bases from J, with 15 bases between. The V gene's germline CDR1 is LNHDA and CDR2 SQIVND (reference sequence). This CDR3 spans 14 amino acids. As DNA, the CDR3 is TGTGCCAGTAGTATCGCACAGGGATACGGTGAGCAGTTCTTC. Protein: CASSIAQGYGEQFF. Full variable domain (remainder filled in from reference TRBV19 and TRBJ2-1): DGGITQSPKYLFRKEGQNVTLSCEQNLNHDAMYWYRQDPGQGLRLIYYSQIVNDFQKGDIAEGYSVSREKKESFPLTVTSAQKNPTAFYLCASSIAQGYGEQFFGPGTRLTVL.

This clonotype came up many times. This rearrangement joins TRBV4-3 to TRBJ2-7, with 10 bases lining up with TRBD2. The CDR3 runs to 18 residues. The germline CDR1 and CDR2 sequences are LGHNA and YSLEER. V was clipped by 0 bases and J by 1 base; unmatched bases: 9. The CDR3 nucleotides read TGCGCCAGCAGCCAAGATAGGGCTAGCGGGAGTGTTTCCTACGAGCAGTACTTC. Protein sequence: CASSQDRASGSVSYEQYF.

At least ten counts were recorded for this clonotype. This chain uses TRBV24-1 with TRBJ2-1; 13 nucleotides align to TRBD2. This CDR3 comprises 16 residues. After removal of 3 bases from V and 8 bases from J, the junction contained 6 bases not matched to a gene. Per germline, CDR1 KGHDR and CDR2 SFDVKD. CDR3: CATSDPGLAGVDEQFF. The CDR3 nucleotides are TGTGCCACCAGTGATCCCGGACTAGCGGGAGTGGATGAGCAGTTCTTC.

The chain joins TRBV19 to TRBJ2-5; TRBD2 is a possible D gene (6 bases). V was shortened by 8 bases and J by 2 bases, with 21 bases between the two germline ends. The CDR3 runs to 16 residues. CDR1 is LNHDA and CDR2 is SQIVND in the germline V gene (reference sequence). The CDR3 protein is CASGPARRRDQETQYF. CDR3 coding DNA: TGTGCCAGTGGTCCGGCTCGTAGGCGGGATCAAGAGACCCAGTACTTC.

This clonotype was detected ten times or more. The genes are TRBV28 and TRBJ1-2; possibly TRBD1 for D (5 bases). With 6 bases removed from V and 0 bases from J, the gap between germline ends came to 11 bases. The CDR3 length is 14 residues. Looked up from germline, CDR1 is MDHEN and CDR2 is SYDVKM. The CDR3 region is CASRTGTTNYGYTF. In nucleotides, the CDR3 is TGTGCCAGCAGAACAGGTACAACTAACTATGGCTACACCTTC.

This clonotype was observed many times. The V gene is TRBV11-2, the J gene TRBJ2-7; 8 nucleotides agree with TRBD1. Germline assignment: CDR1 SGHAT and CDR2 FQNNGV. J lost 5 bases, V lost 5 bases, and 5 bases had no gene match. The CDR3 is made up of 13 amino acids. CDR3 loop: CASSADRANEQYF. DNA for the CDR3: TGTGCCAGCAGCGCGGACAGGGCCAACGAGCAGTACTTC.

In regard to this clonotype: It differs at one base from a far larger clone, so likely a read error. This chain links TRBV7-9 with TRBJ1-6; D perhaps matches TRBD1 (6 bases). With 1 base removed from V and 5 bases from J, the gap between germline ends came to 9 bases. The germline gives CDR1 SEHNR, CDR2 FQNEAQ (reference sequence). The CDR3 is 15 amino acids. The DNA of the CDR3 is TGTGCCAGCAGCTTAGAAACAGGGAATAATTCACCCCTCCACTTT. Protein sequence: CASSLETGNNSPLHF.

This clonotype was seen only a few times. This likely came from a read error, as a far larger clone is one base away. Written as DNA, the CDR3 is TGCAGCTTCAGGTGGGGGTCCAACAATGAGCAGTACTTC. Protein product: CSFRWGSNNEQYF. J is TRBJ2-7 and V is TRBV29-1, with D perhaps TRBD1 or TRBD2 (5 bases each). There are 13 residues in the CDR3. V shed 8 bases and J shed 7 bases, with 21 bases lying between them. Looked up from germline, CDR1 is SQVTM and CDR2 is ANQGSEA.

This clonotype was observed many times. The rearrangement joins TRBV12-3 or TRBV12-4 to TRBJ2-5, with 9 bases matching TRBD1. V lost 6 bases, J lost 3 bases, and 5 bases stayed unmatched. CDR3 size: 14 residues. Written as DNA, the CDR3 is TGTGCCAGCAGCCCCGGGACAGGGAAAGAGACCCAGTACTTC. This sequence encodes CASSPGTGKETQYF.

This clonotype was seen at least ten times. This chain links TRBV10-3 with TRBJ2-2; 9 bases line up with TRBD2. J was trimmed by 7 bases and V by 11 bases; bases with no gene match: 8. From germline, CDR1 is ENHRY and CDR2 SYGVKD. The CDR3 runs to 13 residues. CDR3 loop: CASAGGPGGELFF. CDR3 sequence (DNA): TGTGCCTCCGCGGGAGGGCCGGGCGGGGAGCTGTTTTTT.

Ten or more counts support this clonotype. The chain joins TRBV19 to TRBJ2-4; no clear D gene. The CDR3 length is 15 residues. V lost 8 bases, J lost 0 bases, and 14 bases lay in between. Germline CDR1 is LNHDA and CDR2 is SQIVND (reference sequence). The CDR3 spells CASGVGSLAKNIQYF. The CDR3, as DNA: TGTGCCAGTGGAGTCGGTAGTCTAGCCAAAAACATTCAGTACTTC.

This clonotype was detected ten times or more. The chain has TRBV28 and TRBJ2-2, with 11 bases aligning to TRBD2. The CDR3 has 15 amino acids. Germline V lookup: CDR1 MDHEN, CDR2 SYDVKM. The V gene end was trimmed by 6 bases and the J gene end by 2 bases; junction bases not matched to a gene: 2. DNA of the CDR3: TGTGCCAGCAGGACTAGCGGGGTTAACACCGGGGAGCTGTTTTTT. Translating gives CASRTSGVNTGELFF.

This clonotype was seen many times. The chain joins TRBV5-1 to TRBJ2-2; 9 bases match TRBD1. V lost 6 bases to trimming and J lost 7 bases; unmatched junction nucleotides: 7. The CDR3 consists of 14 residues. Germline CDR1 is SGHRS and CDR2 is YFSETQ. The CDR3 sequence is CASKWDREGGELFF. CDR3 coding DNA: TGCGCCAGCAAATGGGACAGGGAAGGCGGGGAGCTGTTTTTT.

The chain recombines TRBV7-3 with TRBJ2-1; the D gene is possibly TRBD2 (6 bases). V was trimmed by 3 bases and J by 0 bases, leaving 9 bases between them. Per the germline V gene, CDR1 is SGHTA and CDR2 is FQGTGA. The CDR3 covers 15 residues. The chain's CDR3 is CASSLGTSSYNEQFF. The DNA of the CDR3 is TGTGCCAGCAGCTTGGGGACTTCCTCCTACAATGAGCAGTTCTTC.

This clonotype was detected many times. The chain links TRBV9 to TRBJ2-5; TRBD2 agrees at 11 bases. This CDR3 is 15 amino acids long. Germline-derived CDR1 and CDR2 are SGDLS and YYNGEE. Losses at the gene ends were 0 bases for V and 3 bases for J; bases not matched to a gene: 1. CDR3 residues: CASSVGGLAEETQYF. Written as DNA, the CDR3 is TGTGCCAGCAGCGTAGGGGGACTAGCGGAAGAGACCCAGTACTTC.

The sample holds many counts of this clonotype. The chain joins TRBV3-1 to TRBJ1-5; D is unclear. CDR1 and CDR2 (germline): LGHDT, YNNKEL (reference sequence). V shed 1 base and J shed 6 bases, with 10 bases lying between them. The length of the CDR3 is 14 residues. DNA of the CDR3: TGTGCCAGCAGCCAAGGAGTAAGTAGTCAGCCCCAGCATTTT. Translating it yields CASSQGVSSQPQHF.

This clonotype was recorded at least ten times. The chain employs TRBV5-4 and TRBJ1-1; 7 positions agree with TRBD1. Looked up from germline, CDR1 is SGHNT and CDR2 is YYREEE (reference sequence). This CDR3 spans 12 amino acids. V lost 4 bases and J lost 5; bases outside the gene matches: 2. The CDR3 bases are TGTGCCAGCAGCCTCAGGGGGACTGAAGCTTTCTTT. Its protein product is CASSLRGTEAFF.

This clonotype was found many times. V is TRBV20-1 and J is TRBJ2-5; D gene uncertain. Germline V gene lookup returns CDR1 DFQATT and CDR2 SNEGSKA (reference sequence). This CDR3 region has 11 residues. Trimming removed 1 base from V and 1 base from J, with 1 base in between. As DNA, the CDR3 is TGCAGTGCTAGAGCCCAAGAGACCCAGTACTTC. This codes for CSARAQETQYF.

Comments on this clonotype: A far larger clone differs by one base, so this is likely a read error. The chain has TRBV5-4 and TRBJ2-1; tentative D call: TRBD1 (5 bases). The J call is doubtful: the DNA matches TRBJ2-7 better. CDR3 length: 14 amino acids. Germline V gene sequence: CDR1 SGHNT, CDR2 YYREEE (reference sequence). CDR3 sequence: CVSSLWQGTYEQYF. The DNA of the CDR3 is TGTGTCAGCAGCTTATGGCAGGGTACTTACGAGCAGTACTTC.

This clonotype was picked up a small number of times. V gene TRBV20-1 combines with J gene TRBJ2-7; D might be TRBD2 (5 bases). The CDR3 consists of 14 residues. V gave up 0 bases and J gave up 1 base, with 10 bases separating them. The germline CDR1 and CDR2 sequences are DFQATT and SNEGSKA (reference sequence). The CDR3 DNA follows: TGCAGTGCTAGAGATGAGAGCGGTTCCTACGAGCAGTACTTC. This translates into CSARDESGSYEQYF.

The rearrangement uses TRBV10-3 and TRBJ2-3, with D hard to call. Between the trimmed V and J ends, which lost 10 bases and 2 bases, there was a span of 10 bases. This CDR3 region has 12 residues. Germline V gives CDR1 ENHRY, CDR2 SYGVKD. The CDR3 spells CATGPVTDTQYF. CDR3 DNA sequence: TGTGCCACCGGCCCGGTCACAGATACGCAGTATTTT.

This clonotype came up many times. The CDR3 nucleotides read TGTGCCAGCATGGGAGGGGGGCTAAGCTCCTACGAGCAGTACTTC. Translating it yields CASMGGGLSSYEQYF. The chain joins TRBV28 to TRBJ2-7; a possible D gene is TRBD2 (7 bases). Germline CDR1 is MDHEN and CDR2 is SYDVKM. This CDR3 contains 15 residues. V was shortened by 7 bases and J by 0 bases, with 16 bases between the two germline ends.

Ten or more counts support this clonotype. J is TRBJ2-2 and V is TRBV29-1; D is tentatively TRBD1 or TRBD2 (5 bases each). The CDR3 has 15 amino acids. Germline assignment: CDR1 SQVTM and CDR2 ANQGSEA. V lost 3 bases and J 6 bases, leaving 17 bases between the germline ends. The CDR3 bases are TGCAGCGTTGAGGGGGTTGTGGTGTTCGCCGGGGAGCTGTTTTTT. Amino acid sequence: CSVEGVVVFAGELFF.

There are a few counts of this clonotype. The chain couples TRBV12-3 or TRBV12-4 to TRBJ2-1; perhaps TRBD2 as D (5 bases). V shed 0 bases and J shed 8 bases, with 11 bases lying between them. The CDR3 spans 14 residues. CDR3 amino acids: CASSLAGVEHEQFF. The CDR3 DNA reads as TGTGCCAGCAGTTTAGCGGGAGTCGAACATGAGCAGTTCTTC.

This clonotype has a count of ten or more. The chain couples TRBV13 to TRBJ2-1; D is perhaps TRBD1 (6 bases). V lost 3 bases and J lost 8, with 14 bases in between. CDR3 length equals 14 residues. CDR1 PRHDT and CDR2 FYEKMQ come from the germline V gene (reference sequence). The CDR3 sequence is CASSFPGGSDEQFF. Here the CDR3 DNA reads TGTGCCAGCAGCTTCCCTGGGGGCTCGGATGAGCAGTTCTTC.

This clonotype appeared many times. The rearrangement joins TRBV6-2 or TRBV6-3 to TRBJ2-7; D is ambiguous. Trimming removed 5 bases at V and 5 bases at J, with 13 bases between. CDR1 is MNHEY, CDR2 SVGEGT, per germline. The CDR3 runs 13 residues. CDR3 DNA sequence: TGTGCCAGCAGTGATAGTTACGAGCACGAGCAGTACTTC. Amino acids: CASSDSYEHEQYF.

The gene calls are TRBV2 and TRBJ2-5; D is uncertain. Germline lookup yields CDR1 SNHLY and CDR2 FYNNEI. CDR3 length equals 13 residues. Trimming cost V 3 bases and J 7 bases, with 12 bases left between them. The CDR3 loop reads CASSESELGTQYF. CDR3 bases: TGTGCCAGCAGTGAGAGCGAGTTGGGGACCCAGTACTTC.

This clonotype was recorded many times. The V gene is TRBV20-1, the J gene TRBJ2-1, with D perhaps TRBD1 (5 bases). Trimming took off 0 bases at V and 6 bases at J, with 15 bases between the two ends. The germline V gene has CDR1 DFQATT and CDR2 SNEGSKA (reference sequence). The length of the CDR3 is 15 residues. The CDR3 here is CSARDGWGSGNEQFF. CDR3 nucleotides: TGCAGTGCTAGAGATGGTTGGGGCAGTGGCAATGAGCAGTTCTTC.